These T cell receptor beta chains were read from a single sample in a study of shared clonotypes between healthy human individuals. The method was immunoSEQ multiplex PCR; TCRdb's version includes in-frame clones alone and lacks a portion of them. The sample records about 480,000 clones, about four fifths being singletons. The sequencing sample was made of PBMCs. These receptors were taken from a woman aged 40 to 50 in good health. Some clones in this sample may be carry-over from other donors' samples. CDR3s include the opening cysteine and the closing phenylalanine or tryptophan. A D gene is named only where the DNA matches it firmly. Clone sizes are given selectively: once, few, many, or a class where the clone is expanded.

d_gene: NA
v_gene: TRBV30
j_gene: TRBJ1-2
abundance: NA
CDR3nt: TGTGCCTGGGTCGGTGTTAACTATGGCTACACCTTC
CDR3aa: CAWVGVNYGYTF

d_gene: NA
v_gene: TRBV9
j_gene: TRBJ2-3
abundance: NA
CDR3nt: TGTGCCAGCAGCGTAGACCCCCGAACCACAGATACGCAGTATTTT
CDR3aa: CASSVDPRTTDTQYF

d_gene: NA
v_gene: TRBV6-4
j_gene: TRBJ2-3
abundance: NA
CDR3nt: TGTGCCAGCAGTGAGGCCCCTTCTGGCACAGATACGCAGTATTTT
CDR3aa: CASSEAPSGTDTQYF

d_gene: TRBD1
v_gene: TRBV28
j_gene: TRBJ2-1
abundance: NA
CDR3nt: TGTGCCAGCAGTTTTGGGACAGCAGGGGACCCCTACAATGAGCAGTTCTTC
CDR3aa: CASSFGTAGDPYNEQFF

d_gene: TRBD1
v_gene: TRBV19
j_gene: TRBJ1-3
abundance: NA
CDR3nt: TGTGCCAGTAGTGGACAGGGGCTGCCCACCATATATTTT
CDR3aa: CASSGQGLPTIYF

d_gene: NA
v_gene: TRBV9
j_gene: TRBJ1-4
abundance: many
CDR3nt: TGTGCCAGCAGCGTAGGTGGGCGCAGAAATGAAAAACTGTTTTTT
CDR3aa: CASSVGGRRNEKLFF

d_gene: TRBD2
v_gene: TRBV18
j_gene: TRBJ2-2
abundance: NA
CDR3nt: TGTGCCAGCTCACCAGGGCTAGCGGGAGATTCCGGGGAGCTGTTTTTT
CDR3aa: CASSPGLAGDSGELFF

d_gene: NA
v_gene: TRBV7-2
j_gene: TRBJ1-1
abundance: few
CDR3nt: TGTGCCACCTGTCCGGGATTGTCGAACACTGAAGCTTTCTTT
CDR3aa: CATCPGLSNTEAFF

d_gene: TRBD2
v_gene: TRBV5-1
j_gene: TRBJ2-2
abundance: NA
CDR3nt: TGCGCCAGCACTAAAACTAGCGGTGTTCCCGGGGAGCTGTTTTTT
CDR3aa: CASTKTSGVPGELFF

d_gene: NA
v_gene: TRBV10-3
j_gene: TRBJ2-2
abundance: NA
CDR3nt: TGTGCCATCAGTGCCGATAGATCGAACACCGGGGAGCTGTTTTTT
CDR3aa: CAISADRSNTGELFF

d_gene: TRBD2
v_gene: TRBV11-2
j_gene: TRBJ2-3
abundance: NA
CDR3nt: TGTGCCAGCAGCCTCGGGACTAGCGGCAGCACAGATACGCAGTATTTT
CDR3aa: CASSLGTSGSTDTQYF

d_gene: TRBD1
v_gene: TRBV2
j_gene: TRBJ1-2
abundance: NA
CDR3nt: TGTGCCAGCCAGGGGGGGTCCTATGGCTACACCTTC
CDR3aa: CASQGGSYGYTF

d_gene: TRBD2
v_gene: TRBV4-1
j_gene: TRBJ2-5
abundance: NA
CDR3nt: TGCGCCAGCAGCCATCCCCTAGCGGGAGAAGAGACCCAGTACTTC
CDR3aa: CASSHPLAGEETQYF

d_gene: TRBD2
v_gene: TRBV11-2
j_gene: TRBJ2-1
abundance: NA
CDR3nt: TGTGCCAGCAGCTTAGTAGTGACTAGCCGGTCCAATGAGCAGTTCTTC
CDR3aa: CASSLVVTSRSNEQFF

d_gene: NA
v_gene: TRBV5-1
j_gene: TRBJ1-4
abundance: NA
CDR3nt: TGCGCCAGCAGTTTCGATAGCGGCGGTGAAAAACTGTTTTTT
CDR3aa: CASSFDSGGEKLFF

d_gene: TRBD2
v_gene: TRBV28
j_gene: TRBJ2-7
abundance: NA
CDR3nt: TGTGCCAGCATTGCCGCCGGGACTACTCGTTACGAGCAGTACTTC
CDR3aa: CASIAAGTTRYEQYF

d_gene: NA
v_gene: TRBV5-1
j_gene: TRBJ2-3
abundance: once
CDR3nt: TGCGCCAGCAGCTTGGGGACCGGGAGTGGCACAGATACGCAGTATTTT
CDR3aa: CASSLGTGSGTDTQYF

d_gene: NA
v_gene: TRBV9
j_gene: TRBJ2-6
abundance: NA
CDR3nt: TGTGCCAGCGGCCGCCGCTCTGGGGCCAACGTCCTGACTTTC
CDR3aa: CASGRRSGANVLTF

d_gene: NA
v_gene: TRBV10-1
j_gene: TRBJ2-3
abundance: NA
CDR3nt: TGCGCCAGCAGTGAGTCGAAGCAGGAAAGCACAGATACGCAGTATTTT
CDR3aa: CASSESKQESTDTQYF

d_gene: TRBD2
v_gene: TRBV29-1
j_gene: TRBJ2-1
abundance: NA
CDR3nt: TGCAGCGTTGTTAGCGGGAGTTTCAATGAGCAGTTCTTC
CDR3aa: CSVVSGSFNEQFF

d_gene: NA
v_gene: TRBV6-5
j_gene: TRBJ1-1
abundance: NA
CDR3nt: TGTGCCATCAGCGTGGGACACATGAACACTGAAGCTTTCTTT
CDR3aa: CAISVGHMNTEAFF

d_gene: NA
v_gene: TRBV2
j_gene: TRBJ1-2
abundance: NA
CDR3nt: TGTGCCAGCAGTGAAAGGACGGAGTATGGCTACACCTTC
CDR3aa: CASSERTEYGYTF

d_gene: NA
v_gene: TRBV11-3
j_gene: TRBJ2-1
abundance: NA
CDR3nt: TGTGCCAGCAGCCACCAGGGGTCCTACAATGAGCAGTTCTTC
CDR3aa: CASSHQGSYNEQFF

d_gene: NA
v_gene: TRBV2
j_gene: TRBJ2-3
abundance: NA
CDR3nt: TGTGCCAGCAGTCGGGACTCACAGTCAAGCACAGATACGCAGTATTTT
CDR3aa: CASSRDSQSSTDTQYF

d_gene: TRBD2
v_gene: TRBV7-8
j_gene: TRBJ2-7
abundance: NA
CDR3nt: TGTGCCAGCAGCCCCCGACTAGCGGAAACCTACGAGCAGTACTTC
CDR3aa: CASSPRLAETYEQYF

d_gene: NA
v_gene: TRBV6-1
j_gene: TRBJ2-5
abundance: NA
CDR3nt: TGTGCCAGCAGTGAATTGTTTAGCTCGGAGACCCAGTACTTC
CDR3aa: CASSELFSSETQYF

d_gene: NA
v_gene: TRBV7-3
j_gene: TRBJ2-5
abundance: NA
CDR3nt: TGTGCCAGCAGCCCCGGGGCCGATGAGACCCAGTACTTC
CDR3aa: CASSPGADETQYF

d_gene: TRBD1
v_gene: TRBV7-8
j_gene: TRBJ2-7
abundance: few
CDR3nt: TGTGCCAGCAGCAAGGTCGCCGGGACAGGGTCTCTCAACTACGAGCAGTACTTC
CDR3aa: CASSKVAGTGSLNYEQYF

d_gene: NA
v_gene: TRBV6-5
j_gene: TRBJ1-3
abundance: NA
CDR3nt: TGTGCCAGCAGTTACACACCCTCCAAGGGAAACACCATATATTTT
CDR3aa: CASSYTPSKGNTIYF

d_gene: NA
v_gene: TRBV5-1
j_gene: TRBJ1-1
abundance: many
CDR3nt: TGCGCCAGCAGCTTGGTGGGGACGGGGGGCTTGAACACTGAAGCTTTCTTT
CDR3aa: CASSLVGTGGLNTEAFF

d_gene: NA
v_gene: TRBV7-2
j_gene: TRBJ2-7
abundance: NA
CDR3nt: TGTGCCAGCAGCAAGGAGGCAGGGAGCGTTTACGAGCAGTACTTC
CDR3aa: CASSKEAGSVYEQYF

d_gene: NA
v_gene: TRBV5-4
j_gene: TRBJ2-2
abundance: NA
CDR3nt: TGTGCCAGCAGCTGGGGGCCAGGGCAGGGGGAGCTGTTTTTT
CDR3aa: CASSWGPGQGELFF

d_gene: TRBD2
v_gene: TRBV4-3
j_gene: TRBJ2-7
abundance: NA
CDR3nt: TGCGCCAGCAGCCGAGGACTAGCCGAAGCCTACGAGCAGTACTTC
CDR3aa: CASSRGLAEAYEQYF

d_gene: NA
v_gene: TRBV28
j_gene: TRBJ2-7
abundance: NA
CDR3nt: TGTGCCAGCAGATATCAGTACGAGCAGTACTTC
CDR3aa: CASRYQYEQYF

d_gene: TRBD1
v_gene: TRBV6-5
j_gene: TRBJ2-7
abundance: NA
CDR3nt: TGTGCCATCAGTGGGGTACAGGGGGCTAACGAGCAGTACTTC
CDR3aa: CAISGVQGANEQYF

d_gene: TRBD2
v_gene: TRBV7-9
j_gene: TRBJ2-1
abundance: NA
CDR3nt: TGTGCCAGCAGCTTAGTTGCGGGAGACTACAATGAGCAGTTCTTC
CDR3aa: CASSLVAGDYNEQFF

d_gene: NA
v_gene: TRBV27
j_gene: TRBJ1-1
abundance: NA
CDR3nt: TGTGCCAGCAGTTTAAGGGCAGAGAACACTGAAGCTTTCTTT
CDR3aa: CASSLRAENTEAFF

d_gene: NA
v_gene: TRBV29-1
j_gene: TRBJ1-4
abundance: NA
CDR3nt: TGCAGCGTTGACCCCGGGACCTCGAATGAAAAACTGTTTTTT
CDR3aa: CSVDPGTSNEKLFF

d_gene: NA
v_gene: TRBV6-5
j_gene: TRBJ1-3
abundance: NA
CDR3nt: TGTGCCAGCAGTCGTCGCCAGGGGGGAAACACCATATATTTT
CDR3aa: CASSRRQGGNTIYF

d_gene: TRBD1
v_gene: TRBV18
j_gene: TRBJ2-6
abundance: NA
CDR3nt: TGTGCCAGCTCACCACTAGGGACAGGGATATCATCTGGGGCCAACGTCCTGACTTTC
CDR3aa: CASSPLGTGISSGANVLTF